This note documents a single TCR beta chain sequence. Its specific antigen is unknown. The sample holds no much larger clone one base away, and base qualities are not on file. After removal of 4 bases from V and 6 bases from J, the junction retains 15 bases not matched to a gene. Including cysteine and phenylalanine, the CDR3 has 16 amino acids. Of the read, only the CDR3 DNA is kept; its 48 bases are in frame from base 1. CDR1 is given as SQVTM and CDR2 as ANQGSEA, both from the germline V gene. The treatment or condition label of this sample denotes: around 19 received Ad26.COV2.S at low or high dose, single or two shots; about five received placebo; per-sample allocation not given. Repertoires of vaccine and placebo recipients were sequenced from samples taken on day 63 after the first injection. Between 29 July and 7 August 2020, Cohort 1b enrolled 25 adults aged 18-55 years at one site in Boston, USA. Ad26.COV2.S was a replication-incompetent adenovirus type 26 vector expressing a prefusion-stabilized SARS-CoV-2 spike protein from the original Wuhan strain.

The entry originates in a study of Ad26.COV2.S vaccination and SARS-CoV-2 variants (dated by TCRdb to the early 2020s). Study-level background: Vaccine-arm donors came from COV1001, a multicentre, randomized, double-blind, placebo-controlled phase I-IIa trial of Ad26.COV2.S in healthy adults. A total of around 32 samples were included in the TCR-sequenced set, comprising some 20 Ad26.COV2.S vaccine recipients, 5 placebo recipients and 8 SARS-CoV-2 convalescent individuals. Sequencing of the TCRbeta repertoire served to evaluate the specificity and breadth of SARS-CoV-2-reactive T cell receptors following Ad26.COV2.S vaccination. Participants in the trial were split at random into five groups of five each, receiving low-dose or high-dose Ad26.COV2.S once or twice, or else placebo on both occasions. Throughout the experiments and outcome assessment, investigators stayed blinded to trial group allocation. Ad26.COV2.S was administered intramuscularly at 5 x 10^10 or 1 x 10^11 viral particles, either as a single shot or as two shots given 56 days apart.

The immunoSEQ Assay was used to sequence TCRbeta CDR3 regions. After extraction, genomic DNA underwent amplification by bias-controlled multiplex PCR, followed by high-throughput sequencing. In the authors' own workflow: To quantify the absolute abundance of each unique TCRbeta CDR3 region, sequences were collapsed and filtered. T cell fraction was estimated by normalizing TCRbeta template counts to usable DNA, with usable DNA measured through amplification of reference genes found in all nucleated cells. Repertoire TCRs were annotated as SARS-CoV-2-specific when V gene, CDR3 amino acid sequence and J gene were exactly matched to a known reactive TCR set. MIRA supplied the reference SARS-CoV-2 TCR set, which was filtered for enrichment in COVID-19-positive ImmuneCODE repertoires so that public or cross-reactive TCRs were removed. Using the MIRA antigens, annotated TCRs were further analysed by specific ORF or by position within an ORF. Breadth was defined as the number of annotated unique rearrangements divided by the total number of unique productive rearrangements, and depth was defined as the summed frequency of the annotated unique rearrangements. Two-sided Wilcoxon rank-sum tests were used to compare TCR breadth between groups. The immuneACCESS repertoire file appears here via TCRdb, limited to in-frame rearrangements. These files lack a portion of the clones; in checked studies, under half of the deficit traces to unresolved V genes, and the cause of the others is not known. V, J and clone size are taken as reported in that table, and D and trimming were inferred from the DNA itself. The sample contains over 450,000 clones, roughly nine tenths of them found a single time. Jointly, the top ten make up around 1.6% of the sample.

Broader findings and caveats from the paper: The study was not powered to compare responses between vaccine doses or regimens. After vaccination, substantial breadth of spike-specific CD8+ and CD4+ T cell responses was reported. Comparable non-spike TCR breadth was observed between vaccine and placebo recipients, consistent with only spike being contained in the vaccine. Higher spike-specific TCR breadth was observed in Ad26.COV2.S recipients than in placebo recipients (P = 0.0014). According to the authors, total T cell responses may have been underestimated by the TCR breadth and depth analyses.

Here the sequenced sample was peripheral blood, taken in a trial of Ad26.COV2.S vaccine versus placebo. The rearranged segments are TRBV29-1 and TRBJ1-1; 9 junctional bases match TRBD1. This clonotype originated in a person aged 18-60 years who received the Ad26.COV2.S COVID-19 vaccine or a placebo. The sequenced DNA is TGCAGCGTTGTGGGGACAGGGCATTTATCACGTCCTGAAGCTTTCTTT. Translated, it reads CSVVGTGHLSRPEAFF.